Each of the 12 T cell receptor beta chains below was sequenced from the same sample in a study of T cell clones after liver transplantation. The data were produced by immunoSEQ multiplex PCR, yet TCRdb's version contains in-frame clones alone and is incomplete. The table shows about 75,000 clones, with roughly 80% occurring only once. Material: CD4+ T cells from blood, obtained roughly 50 months after liver transplant. All receptors derive from a human patient who received a liver transplant. The T cells may partly be graft donor cells.

The rearrangement links TRBV7-2 to TRBJ2-3; 14 nucleotides agree with TRBD2. With 5 bases clipped from V and 0 bases from J, the junction kept 7 bases outside the gene matches. CDR1 and CDR2 (germline): SGHTA, FQGNSA. The CDR3 sequence is 18 residues long. This CDR3 reads CASSTRLAGGPSTDTQYF. Here the CDR3 DNA reads TGTGCCAGCAGCACCCGACTAGCGGGGGGGCCCAGCACAGATACGCAGTATTTT.

This chain links TRBV19 with TRBJ2-2; a possible D gene is TRBD2 (6 bases). The CDR3 consists of 16 residues. Germline assignment: CDR1 LNHDA and CDR2 SQIVND (reference sequence). V was shortened by 3 bases and J by 5 bases, with 16 bases between the two germline ends. Written as DNA, the CDR3 is TGTGCCAGTAGTATTGGGGGACGGAGGGAAACCGGGGAGCTGTTTTTT. This sequence encodes CASSIGGRRETGELFF. The full variable domain, completed using reference TRBV19 and TRBJ2-2, is DGGITQSPKYLFRKEGQNVTLSCEQNLNHDAMYWYRQDPGQGLRLIYYSQIVNDFQKGDIAEGYSVSREKKESFPLTVTSAQKNPTAFYLCASSIGGRRETGELFFGEGSRLTVL.

This clone was seen just once. This chain uses TRBV19 with TRBJ2-7, with 15 bases lining up with TRBD2. V gave up 4 bases and J gave up 5 bases; unmatched junction bases: 3. The CDR3 runs 15 residues. Germline lookup yields CDR1 LNHDA and CDR2 SQIVND (reference sequence). CDR3 sequence reads: CASSRTSGGGHEQYF. CDR3 coding DNA: TGTGCCAGTAGTAGGACTAGCGGGGGGGGCCACGAGCAGTACTTC.

Worth noting for this clone: A junction end diverges from the germline sequence, so it may reflect a read error. This chain uses TRBV5-4 with TRBJ1-5, with D uncertain. Germline V gene data show CDR1 as SGHNT and CDR2 as YYREEE (reference sequence). The CDR3 is 10 residues long. For the CDR3, the DNA is TGTGCCAGCAGCAACCAGCCCCAGCATTTT. Translating gives CASSNQPQHF. Looking up the rest from reference TRBV5-4 and TRBJ1-5 gives the full variable domain: ETGVTQSPTHLIKTRGQQVTLRCSSQSGHNTVSWYQQALGQGPQFIFQYYREEENGRGNFPPRFSGLQFPNYSSELNVNALELDDSALYLCASSNQPQHFGDGTRLSIL.

This chain uses TRBV19 with TRBJ2-7; 9 bases are shared with TRBD1. Germline V lookup: CDR1 LNHDA, CDR2 SQIVND (reference sequence). The CDR3 consists of 14 residues. With 9 bases clipped from V and 5 bases from J, the junction kept 11 bases outside the gene matches. In DNA form, the CDR3 reads TGTGCCAGGGGGGGGACAGGGTCTTTCCACGAGCAGTACTTC. Translating it yields CARGGTGSFHEQYF.

A note on this clone: Germline is not matched at one junction end, which may reflect a read error. The rearrangement joins TRBV5-4 to TRBJ2-7; 11 bases line up with TRBD1. Germline values: CDR1 SGHNT, CDR2 YYREEE (reference sequence). The CDR3 runs to 14 residues. The CDR3 DNA reads TGTGCCAGCAGCTCCGCCCGGGACAGGGGGGAATCCGACTTC. The encoded protein is CASSSARDRGESDF. Full variable domain (remainder filled in from reference TRBV5-4 and TRBJ2-7): ETGVTQSPTHLIKTRGQQVTLRCSSQSGHNTVSWYQQALGQGPQFIFQYYREEENGRGNFPPRFSGLQFPNYSSELNVNALELDDSALYLCASSSARDRGESDFGPGTRLTVT.

V and J are TRBV5-4 and TRBJ1-4, with D unclear. Germline values: CDR1 SGHNT, CDR2 YYREEE (reference sequence). Trimming shortened V by 4 bases and J by 6 bases, and 16 bases separated the two germline ends. The CDR3 has 15 amino acids. The CDR3 bases are TGTGCCAGCAGCCTCCCCCTTGGAGGTGATGAAAAACTGTTTTTT. It yields the protein CASSLPLGGDEKLFF.

The rearrangement uses TRBV19 and TRBJ2-3, with 9 bases matching TRBD2. V was pared by 1 base and J by 5 bases, with 7 bases of the junction left unmatched. The length of the CDR3 is 16 residues. The germline V gene encodes CDR1 LNHDA and CDR2 SQIVND (reference sequence). CDR3 amino acids: CASSIVRRGGLDTQYF. The CDR3 bases are TGTGCCAGTAGTATAGTAAGGCGGGGGGGCCTAGATACGCAGTATTTT.

The count of this clone is one. The V gene is TRBV11-3, the J gene TRBJ2-2; the match to TRBD1 covers 8 bases. Germline CDR1 is SGHNT and CDR2 is YENEEA. The CDR3 has 15 residues. Trimming at V came to 4 bases and at J to 4 bases, leaving 5 bases not matched to a gene. This CDR3 is CASSSGQGGTGELFF. The CDR3 DNA follows: TGTGCCAGCAGCTCCGGACAGGGAGGCACCGGGGAGCTGTTTTTT.

The V gene is TRBV11-3, the J gene TRBJ1-2; a possible D gene is TRBD1 (5 bases). The V gene's germline CDR1 is SGHNT and CDR2 YENEEA. The CDR3 runs to 13 residues. Deletions cut 7 bases from V and 3 bases from J, with 12 bases between. The DNA of the CDR3 is TGTGCCAGCAAGGGGAGCACATACTATGGCTACACCTTC. This encodes CASKGSTYYGYTF.

This chain links TRBV7-3 with TRBJ2-1, with D unresolved. CDR3 length: 13 amino acids. The V end was cut by 3 bases, the J end by 4 bases, with 7 bases between. CDR1 is SGHTA, CDR2 FQGTGA, per germline. As DNA, the CDR3 is TGTGCCAGCAGCTTTGAACAGTACAATGAGCAGTTCTTC. This encodes CASSFEQYNEQFF.

CDR3 DNA: TGTGCCAGCAGCTTGGTTTTGGGGATCGGGGAGCTGTTTTTT. Encoded protein: CASSLVLGIGELFF. This chain joins TRBV7-9 and TRBJ2-2; D not resolved. The V and J ends lost 3 bases and 7 bases respectively, with 12 bases between them. Germline CDR1 and CDR2: SEHNR and FQNEAQ (reference sequence). This CDR3 comprises 14 residues.